A single TCR beta chain is shown here with its context. As yet, its antigen is unknown. This CDR3 contains 12 residues. V was clipped by 9 bases and J by 4 bases, with 13 bases between them. Germline V gene sequence: CDR1 SGHNT, CDR2 YYREEE (reference sequence). The data were obtained in a study of OX40 agonist ivuxolimab in advanced cancers. Looking at the study overall: A history of anti-PD-1, anti-PD-L1 or anti-CTLA-4 therapy was acceptable, and 40% had some. General study findings and limits: The study found that CD8+ T cells averaged more expanded clones than CD4+. Both blood CD4+ and CD8+ T cells showed clonal growth by week 6 at 0.1 to 3.0 mg/kg.

The table came from immunoSEQ multiplex PCR; TCRdb's copy has only in-frame clones and leaves some out. Here the sample spans about 18,000 clones, 70% to 90% being singletons. The clonotype was recovered from an adult with an advanced solid tumor such as melanoma, head and neck, liver or kidney cancer. Sample: CD4+ or CD8+ T cells sorted from blood, taken in a trial of the OX40 agonist ivuxolimab. J is TRBJ1-2 and V is TRBV5-4; possibly TRBD1 for D (5 bases). DNA of the CDR3: TGTGCCACTACCGGGACGGTCTATGGCTACACCTTC. Amino acid sequence: CATTGTVYGYTF. Full variable domain (missing parts from reference TRBV5-4 and TRBJ1-2): ETGVTQSPTHLIKTRGQQVTLRCSSQSGHNTVSWYQQALGQGPQFIFQYYREEENGRGNFPPRFSGLQFPNYSSELNVNALELDDSALYLCATTGTVYGYTFGSGTRLTVV.